The 29 T cell receptor beta chains below were found in one sample sequenced in a study of blood T cell repertoires in COVID-19. The method was immunoSEQ multiplex PCR; TCRdb's version includes in-frame clones alone and lacks a portion of them. The data show under 20,000 clones, roughly 93% seen once. The sequencing sample was made of peripheral blood. Receptors were obtained from a human donor in a cohort sampled during active COVID-19.

The chain is built from TRBV29-1 and TRBJ1-2; D remains unclear. The V end was cut by 0 bases, the J end by 4 bases, with 12 bases between. The CDR3 spans 14 residues. CDR1 is SQVTM and CDR2 is ANQGSEA in the germline V gene. The CDR3 coding sequence is TGCAGCGTTGAAGATCTAGAGACGGCCTATGGCTACACCTTC. Encoded protein: CSVEDLETAYGYTF.

This clone has just one count. One junction end does not reproduce the germline sequence, and a read error may be involved. The chain links TRBV5-5 to TRBJ2-5, with 10 bases aligning to TRBD1. Germline V gene data show CDR1 as SGHKS and CDR2 as YYEKEE (reference sequence). This CDR3 has 17 residues. The CDR3 sequence: CASILPMTGGYQETQYF. The CDR3 coding sequence is TGTGCCAGCATCTTGCCAATGACAGGGGGCTATCAAGAGACCCAGTACTTC.

The V gene is TRBV15, the J gene TRBJ2-1, with TRBD2 matching 8 bases. The length of the CDR3 is 15 residues. Unmatched junction bases numbered 4, after V lost 4 bases and J lost 2 bases. Germline V lookup: CDR1 LNHNV, CDR2 YYDKDF (reference sequence). The CDR3 bases are TGTGCCACCAGCACGCGGGGGGCCCCCTACAATGAGCAGTTCTTC. Protein product: CATSTRGAPYNEQFF.

This chain connects TRBV5-1 to TRBJ1-2, with 9 bases aligning to TRBD1. V dropped 4 bases and J dropped 14; count of bases not matched to a gene: 12. CDR3 length: 13 amino acids. Germline CDR1 reads SGHRS; CDR2 reads YFSETQ. The chain's CDR3 is CASSPMPGQGGTF. In DNA form, the CDR3 reads TGCGCCAGCAGCCCAATGCCGGGACAGGGTGGTACCTTC.

The V and J genes are TRBV9 and TRBJ2-7, with 7 positions matching TRBD2. This CDR3 is built from 15 residues. CDR1 SGDLS and CDR2 YYNGEE come from the germline V gene. The trim removed 4 bases at V and 6 bases at J, leaving 13 bases unmatched. The CDR3 sequence is CASSSPWAGAGEQYF. The CDR3 region has the DNA TGTGCCAGCAGCTCCCCTTGGGCGGGAGCAGGCGAGCAGTACTTC.

The chain is built from TRBV18 and TRBJ1-2; a weak D match, TRBD1 (6 bases). Germline values: CDR1 KGHSH, CDR2 LQKENI. The V and J ends lost 6 bases and 2 bases respectively, with 19 bases between them. This CDR3 is built from 16 residues. CDR3 region: CASSKGGAEGNYGYTF. The CDR3 bases are TGTGCCAGCTCCAAGGGGGGGGCAGAAGGCAACTATGGCTACACCTTC. Full variable domain (rest looked up from reference TRBV18 and TRBJ1-2): NAGVMQNPRHLVRRRGQEARLRCSPMKGHSHVYWYRQLPEEGLKFMVYLQKENIIDESGMPKERFSAEFPKEGPSILRIQQVVRGDSAAYFCASSKGGAEGNYGYTFGSGTRLTVV.

This clone was counted once. CDR3 protein: CASSPGNTEKLFF. CDR3 nucleotide sequence: TGTGCCAGCAGCCCCGGGAACACTGAAAAACTGTTTTTT. This chain connects TRBV13 to TRBJ1-4, with D hard to call. Between the trimmed V and J ends, which lost 5 bases and 7 bases, there was a span of 11 bases. The CDR3 totals 13 residues. Germline V gene data show CDR1 as PRHDT and CDR2 as FYEKMQ (reference sequence).

The V and J genes are TRBV19 and TRBJ1-1; tentative D call: TRBD1 (5 bases). Germline CDR1 and CDR2: LNHDA and SQIVND (reference sequence). The CDR3 extends over 14 amino acids. Trimming removed 6 bases at V and 2 bases at J, with 13 bases between. CDR3 nucleotide sequence: TGTGCCAGTAGGCAAGGGGTCCTAAACACTGAAGCTTTCTTT. Protein: CASRQGVLNTEAFF.

This chain connects TRBV5-1 to TRBJ2-3; 7 bases map to TRBD1. Germline CDR1 is SGHRS and CDR2 is YFSETQ. The CDR3 extends over 15 amino acids. The V and J ends lost 4 bases and 5 bases, in that order; junction bases with no gene match: 10. The CDR3 DNA reads TGCGCCAGCAGCGCCAGGACAGGTTTGAGAGATACGCAGTATTTT. This codes for CASSARTGLRDTQYF.

The CDR3 DNA follows: TGTGCCAGCTCTAGAAAGCGGGACGGATACGAGCAGTACTTC. Translated: CASSRKRDGYEQYF. This rearrangement joins TRBV18 to TRBJ2-7; TRBD2 agrees at 7 bases. This CDR3 spans 14 amino acids. The V gene end was trimmed by 6 bases and the J gene end by 4 bases; junction bases not matched to a gene: 9. Germline V lookup: CDR1 KGHSH, CDR2 LQKENI. Full variable domain (rest looked up from reference TRBV18 and TRBJ2-7): NAGVMQNPRHLVRRRGQEARLRCSPMKGHSHVYWYRQLPEEGLKFMVYLQKENIIDESGMPKERFSAEFPKEGPSILRIQQVVRGDSAAYFCASSRKRDGYEQYFGPGTRLTVT.

The chain links TRBV30 to TRBJ2-3; the D is unclear. V lost 4 bases and J lost 5, with 19 bases in between. This CDR3 contains 15 residues. CDR1 is GTSNPN, CDR2 SVGIG, per germline (reference sequence). CDR3 in DNA: TGTGCCTGGACGACCGAACGCCGCAGGCGAGATACGCAGTATTTT. Its protein product is CAWTTERRRRDTQYF.

The chain carries TRBV5-1 and TRBJ2-3; 8 nucleotides align to TRBD1. The CDR3 extends over 15 amino acids. Germline V CDR1 and CDR2: SGHRS, YFSETQ. Trimming removed 3 bases from V and 6 bases from J; junction bases left unmatched: 9. The CDR3 sequence: CASSSGTGGPDTQYF. In DNA form, the CDR3 reads TGCGCCAGCAGCTCCGGGACAGGAGGCCCCGATACGCAGTATTTT.

The J gene is TRBJ2-1, the V gene TRBV4-3; TRBD2 matches at 8 bases. V was clipped by 3 bases and J by 4 bases; unmatched bases: 5. Looked up from germline, CDR1 is LGHNA and CDR2 is YSLEER. This CDR3 spans 15 amino acids. DNA of the CDR3: TGCGCCAGCAGCCACCACCCGGGAGGGTACAATGAGCAGTTCTTC. This sequence encodes CASSHHPGGYNEQFF.

The chain employs TRBV5-6 and TRBJ1-2; weak D call: TRBD1 (6 bases). Per germline, CDR1 SGHDT and CDR2 YYEEEE. V gave up 2 bases and J gave up 3 bases, with 11 bases separating them. The CDR3 loop spans 14 amino acids. For the CDR3, the DNA is TGTGCCAGCAGCTTACTCACAGGGTACTATGGCTACACCTTC. Translation gives CASSLLTGYYGYTF.

The V and J genes are TRBV5-4 and TRBJ1-2; D might be TRBD1 (6 bases). CDR3 size: 14 residues. Germline V CDR1 and CDR2: SGHNT, YYREEE (reference sequence). V was clipped by 4 bases and J by 2 bases, with 12 bases between them. The CDR3 nucleotides are TGTGCCAGCAGCCAGGACAGCCTAAACTATGGCTACACCTTC. Translating gives CASSQDSLNYGYTF.

This clone appeared a single time. In DNA, the CDR3 is TGTGCCAGCAGCTTGTCGTTAGCGGGGGTCCAAGAGACCCAGTACTTC. Translation: CASSLSLAGVQETQYF. V is TRBV5-6 and J is TRBJ2-5; the match to TRBD2 covers 9 bases. The CDR3 sequence is 16 residues long. Germline-derived CDR1 and CDR2 are SGHDT and YYEEEE. V shed 1 base and J 1 base; nucleotides not matched to a gene: 5. Supplemented by reference TRBV5-6 and TRBJ2-5, the full variable domain reads DAGVTQSPTHLIKTRGQQVTLRCSPKSGHDTVSWYQQALGQGPQFIFQYYEEEERQRGNFPDRFSGHQFPNYSSELNVNALLLGDSALYLCASSLSLAGVQETQYFGPGTRLLVL.

The gene calls are TRBV27 and TRBJ1-2, with D hard to call. CDR1 is MNHEY and CDR2 is SMNVEV in the germline V gene (reference sequence). The CDR3 contains 13 residues. Trimming stripped 2 bases from V and 1 base from J, with 5 bases between. CDR3 sequence: CASSLQVNYGYTF. CDR3 DNA sequence: TGTGCCAGCAGTTTACAGGTTAACTATGGCTACACCTTC.

The chain combines TRBV5-4 with TRBJ2-7; 10 positions match TRBD1. Per the germline V gene, CDR1 is SGHNT and CDR2 is YYREEE (reference sequence). Trimming removed 4 bases from V and 6 bases from J; junction bases left unmatched: 16. The CDR3 has 17 residues. The CDR3 nucleotides are TGTGCCAGCAGCCCCAGCCCCGGGACAGGGGATACGCGCGAGCAGTACTTC. Translating it yields CASSPSPGTGDTREQYF.

The chain combines TRBV19 with TRBJ2-1, with TRBD2 matching 15 bases. Germline CDR1 reads LNHDA; CDR2 reads SQIVND (reference sequence). After removal of 6 bases from V and 4 bases from J, the junction contained 4 bases not matched to a gene. The CDR3 extends over 16 amino acids. CDR3 in amino acids: CASRGLAGGGYNEQFF. The DNA for the CDR3 is TGTGCCAGTAGGGGACTAGCGGGGGGAGGATACAATGAGCAGTTCTTC.

CDR3 residues: CASLLVPGTGNTYEQYF. The CDR3 DNA reads TGTGCCAGCTTACTGGTGCCCGGGACAGGGAATACCTACGAGCAGTACTTC. V is TRBV5-5 and J is TRBJ2-7; 9 nucleotides agree with TRBD1. This CDR3 has 17 residues. J was trimmed by 2 bases and V by 7 bases; bases with no gene match: 16. Germline lookup yields CDR1 SGHKS and CDR2 YYEKEE (reference sequence).

V usage is TRBV11-2 and J usage is TRBJ2-2; 8 bases align to TRBD1. With V trimmed by 1 base and J by 2 bases, 3 bases remained unmatched. This CDR3 comprises 16 residues. Germline V lookup: CDR1 SGHAT, CDR2 FQNNGV. This chain's CDR3 is CASSLVGQGNTGELFF. The CDR3, as DNA: TGTGCCAGCAGCTTAGTAGGACAGGGAAACACCGGGGAGCTGTTTTTT.

The chain combines TRBV28 with TRBJ2-7; 11 bases map to TRBD2. This CDR3 has 17 amino acids. Losses at the gene ends were 3 bases for V and 4 bases for J; bases not matched to a gene: 11. Germline lookup yields CDR1 MDHEN and CDR2 SYDVKM. Written as DNA, the CDR3 is TGTGCCAGCAGTTTGCTCCTAACTAGCGGGAGTTCTTACGAGCAGTACTTC. Residues: CASSLLLTSGSSYEQYF.

V and J are TRBV2 and TRBJ1-6; maybe TRBD1 (6 bases). CDR1 and CDR2 (germline): SNHLY, FYNNEI. The length of the CDR3 is 16 residues. Trimming took 6 bases from V and 5 from J, leaving 17 bases between them. The CDR3 protein is CASRRLLGGNNSPLHF. The CDR3 DNA reads TGTGCCAGCAGGAGGCTTTTAGGGGGTAATAATTCACCCCTCCACTTT.

The chain couples TRBV30 to TRBJ1-1; no definite D call. Germline CDR1 reads GTSNPN; CDR2 reads SVGIG (reference sequence). The CDR3 sequence is 13 residues long. The V end was cut by 0 bases, the J end by 4 bases, with 9 bases between. In DNA, the CDR3 is TGTGCCTGGAGTGTCGGCAGGATCACTGAAGCTTTCTTT. Translated, it gives CAWSVGRITEAFF.

This chain joins TRBV30 and TRBJ1-6, with 8 bases that match TRBD1. Unmatched junction bases numbered 10, after V lost 5 bases and J lost 10 bases. Looked up from germline, CDR1 is GTSNPN and CDR2 is SVGIG (reference sequence). This CDR3 has 14 residues. The CDR3 loop reads CAWVPGQVRSPLHF. CDR3 in DNA: TGTGCCTGGGTACCGGGACAGGTACGCTCACCCCTCCACTTT.

This clone was seen a single time. V is TRBV7-2 and J is TRBJ2-1; 9 bases match TRBD2. The CDR3 is made up of 15 amino acids. CDR1 is SGHTA and CDR2 is FQGNSA in the germline V gene. The V and J ends lost 2 bases and 6 bases, in that order; junction bases with no gene match: 5. The CDR3 loop is CASSLRGLALNEQFF. The DNA of the CDR3 is TGTGCCAGCAGCTTACGGGGACTAGCCCTCAATGAGCAGTTCTTC.

This chain connects TRBV2 to TRBJ1-2, with 9 bases aligning to TRBD1. V lost 4 bases, J lost 1 base, and 7 bases stayed unmatched. The length of the CDR3 is 16 residues. CDR1 is SNHLY and CDR2 is FYNNEI in the germline V gene. The CDR3 spells CASSGFMGQGNYGYTF. CDR3 nucleotides: TGTGCCAGCAGTGGTTTCATGGGACAGGGTAACTATGGCTACACCTTC.

This clone was recorded only once. J is TRBJ2-1 and V is TRBV5-1; unclear D gene. Germline lookup yields CDR1 SGHRS and CDR2 YFSETQ. Trimming removed 2 bases at V and 0 bases at J, with 12 bases between. CDR3 size: 16 residues. In nucleotides, the CDR3 is TGCGCCAGCAGCTTTCTAGTCTCCGGCTCCTACAATGAGCAGTTCTTC. This translates into CASSFLVSGSYNEQFF. The full variable domain, rest sourced from reference TRBV5-1 and TRBJ2-1, is KAGVTQTPRYLIKTRGQQVTLSCSPISGHRSVSWYQQTPGQGLQFLFEYFSETQRNKGNFPGRFSGRQFSNSRSEMNVSTLELGDSALYLCASSFLVSGSYNEQFFGPGTRLTVL.

Regarding this clone: At one end, the junction sequence differs from germline, possibly due to a read error. V usage is TRBV6-1 and J usage is TRBJ1-5, with 9 nucleotides matching TRBD1. Germline loops: CDR1 MNHNS, CDR2 SASEGT. This CDR3 contains 14 residues. The CDR3 region is CASREGTGSQPQHF. The DNA of the CDR3 is TGTGCCAGCAGGGAAGGGACAGGGAGCCAGCCCCAGCATTTT.